Below, 17 T cell receptor beta chains from the same sample are listed, as sequenced in a study of type 1 regulatory T cells. Their target antigens are unknown. TCRdb used MiXCR to reprocess the reads, holding one entry per CDR3 protein. The sample yields fewer than 70,000 distinct CDR3 sequences, about 69% seen once. The sample comprised cultured T cells, either the whole culture or a sorted T cell fraction (not recorded which). Subset meaning: Tr1-enriched cell product generated in vitro against host alloantigens. These TCRs come from a human donor in good health.

The V gene is TRBV27, the J gene TRBJ2-1; D uncertain. Germline lookup yields CDR1 MNHEY and CDR2 SMNVEV (reference sequence). Trimming removed 3 bases at V and 2 bases at J, with 8 bases between. This CDR3 is built from 14 residues. This CDR3 reads CASSFGEAYNEQFF. The CDR3 DNA reads as TGTGCCAGCAGTTTTGGTGAGGCCTACAATGAGCAGTTCTTC.

J is TRBJ2-1 and V is TRBV10-2; 14 positions agree with TRBD2. The CDR3 extends over 16 amino acids. Losses at the gene ends were 6 bases for V and 9 bases for J; bases not matched to a gene: 10. The V gene's germline CDR1 is WSHSY and CDR2 SAAADI. CDR3 loop: CASRKTGTSGSIEQFF. The CDR3 coding sequence is TGCGCCAGCAGGAAGACCGGGACTAGCGGGAGCATTGAGCAGTTCTTC.

The chain recombines TRBV2 with TRBJ2-1; TRBD1 matches at 7 bases. Per the germline V gene, CDR1 is SNHLY and CDR2 is FYNNEI. The J segment lost 4 bases and the V segment lost 2 bases, leaving 2 bases of the junction unmatched. CDR3 size: 14 residues. CDR3 amino acids: CASSEQGVYNEQFF. As DNA, the CDR3 is TGTGCCAGCAGTGAACAGGGGGTGTACAATGAGCAGTTCTTC.

This chain connects TRBV6-2 or TRBV6-3 to TRBJ2-1, with 10 bases fitting TRBD2. CDR3 length equals 15 residues. The V segment lost 3 bases and the J segment 4 bases; nucleotides outside the gene matches: 3. Germline loops: CDR1 MNHEY, CDR2 SVGEGT. The CDR3 coding sequence is TGTGCCAGCAGTTATGGGACTAGCGTGTACAATGAGCAGTTCTTC. The encoded protein is CASSYGTSVYNEQFF.

The chain links TRBV7-9 to TRBJ1-4; tentatively, D is TRBD1 (5 bases). In germline, CDR1 is SEHNR, CDR2 FQNEAQ (reference sequence). V lost 5 bases and J lost 10, with 23 bases in between. The CDR3 consists of 16 residues. Here the CDR3 reads CASSPIGQAVFGKLFF. CDR3 sequence (DNA): TGTGCCAGCAGCCCGATAGGACAAGCGGTTTTTGGAAAACTGTTTTTT.

The chain combines TRBV20-1 with TRBJ2-3; D is perhaps TRBD2 (6 bases). Deletions cut 2 bases from V and 2 bases from J, with 17 bases between. The germline CDR1 and CDR2 sequences are DFQATT and SNEGSKA (reference sequence). CDR3 length equals 16 residues. CDR3 sequence reads: CSARPPAGLHTDTQYF. The DNA of the CDR3 is TGCAGTGCTAGACCCCCGGCGGGACTCCACACAGATACGCAGTATTTT.

The V gene is TRBV27, the J gene TRBJ2-5, with unresolved D. The CDR3 totals 16 residues. Trimming removed 4 bases from V and 0 bases from J, with 15 bases in between. Germline values: CDR1 MNHEY, CDR2 SMNVEV (reference sequence). The DNA for the CDR3 is TGTGCCAGCAGTTCCCTCAGCACCGGGTACCAAGAGACCCAGTACTTC. It is translated as CASSSLSTGYQETQYF.

The chain uses TRBV20-1 and TRBJ2-7; 7 positions match TRBD2. The junction had 13 bases not matched to a gene; V was cut back by 5 bases and J by 6 bases. The CDR3 loop spans 14 amino acids. CDR1 DFQATT and CDR2 SNEGSKA come from the germline V gene (reference sequence). This chain's CDR3 is CSAHRAGEGPEQYF. CDR3 DNA sequence: TGCAGTGCTCATCGGGCGGGAGAAGGCCCCGAGCAGTACTTC.

This rearrangement joins TRBV7-2 to TRBJ1-5; 8 bases match TRBD1. This CDR3 is built from 14 residues. Unmatched junction bases numbered 3, after V lost 5 bases and J lost 3 bases. Germline CDR1 and CDR2: SGHTA and FQGNSA. The CDR3 nucleotides read TGTGCCAGCAGCCCGGACAGGGTCAATCAGCCCCAGCATTTT. It encodes CASSPDRVNQPQHF.

The chain is built from TRBV7-8 and TRBJ2-5, with TRBD1 matching 7 bases. There are 13 residues in the CDR3. CDR1 and CDR2 from the germline V gene are SGHVS and FQNEAQ. V dropped 6 bases and J dropped 4; count of bases not matched to a gene: 5. The CDR3 coding sequence is TGTGCCAGCAGTCAGGGGGAGCGAGAGACCCAGTACTTC. It specifies CASSQGERETQYF.

As concerns this clonotype: A read error may produce the germline difference seen at one junction end. The V and J genes are TRBV19 and TRBJ2-2, with D possibly matching TRBD2 (6 bases). This CDR3 region has 13 residues. Germline V gene lookup returns CDR1 LNHDA and CDR2 SQIVND (reference sequence). The CDR3, as DNA: TGTGCCAGTAGTCCCAGGAGGACCGGGGGGCTGTTTTTT. Residues: CASSPRRTGGLFF.

The chain joins TRBV5-4 to TRBJ1-5; D gene unclear. The V gene lost 1 base and the J gene lost 0 bases, with 8 bases spanning the gap. Germline-derived CDR1 and CDR2 are SGHNT and YYREEE (reference sequence). The CDR3 is made up of 15 amino acids. In DNA, the CDR3 is TGTGCCAGCAGCTTGAGCGTCGATAGCAATCAGCCCCAGCATTTT. It yields the protein CASSLSVDSNQPQHF.

The chain recombines TRBV20-1 with TRBJ1-1; D perhaps matches TRBD1 (6 bases). The V gene's germline CDR1 is DFQATT and CDR2 SNEGSKA (reference sequence). V lost 5 bases to trimming and J lost 1 base, with 14 bases between them. This CDR3 spans 14 amino acids. CDR3 DNA sequence: TGCAGTGCTCCTCCTGACAGGAAGAACACTGAAGCTTTCTTT. As protein: CSAPPDRKNTEAFF.

The chain links TRBV6-5 to TRBJ2-5; tentatively, D is TRBD2 (6 bases). The CDR3 loop spans 17 amino acids. V lost 4 bases to trimming and J lost 1 base, with 19 bases between them. Germline V gene data show CDR1 as MNHEY and CDR2 as SVGAGI. CDR3 in amino acids: CASSSPRSGPPQETQYF. CDR3 in DNA: TGTGCCAGCAGTTCCCCCCGGAGCGGGCCTCCCCAAGAGACCCAGTACTTC.

This chain links TRBV19 with TRBJ1-2, with TRBD1 identical over 8 bases. V lost 3 bases to trimming and J lost 7 bases; unmatched junction nucleotides: 7. Germline V gene lookup returns CDR1 LNHDA and CDR2 SQIVND (reference sequence). The CDR3 has 14 amino acids. The CDR3 here is CASSMDRADRGYTF. As DNA, the CDR3 is TGTGCCAGTAGTATGGACAGGGCGGATCGTGGCTACACCTTC.

The CDR3 nucleotides are TGCAGTGCTAGGGAGCAAATGAACACTGAAGCTTTCTTT. Its protein product is CSAREQMNTEAFF. The chain recombines TRBV20-1 with TRBJ1-1; D unclear. Trimming removed 3 bases at V and 0 bases at J, with 8 bases between. The CDR3 is 13 amino acids. Germline loops: CDR1 DFQATT, CDR2 SNEGSKA (reference sequence).

V and J are TRBV7-2 and TRBJ2-7; D remains unclear. This CDR3 has 14 amino acids. Germline V gives CDR1 SGHTA, CDR2 FQGNSA. The V end was cut by 2 bases, the J end by 0 bases, with 8 bases between. CDR3 nucleotides: TGTGCCAGCAGCTTAAATAGATTCTCCTACGAGCAGTACTTC. It codes for CASSLNRFSYEQYF.